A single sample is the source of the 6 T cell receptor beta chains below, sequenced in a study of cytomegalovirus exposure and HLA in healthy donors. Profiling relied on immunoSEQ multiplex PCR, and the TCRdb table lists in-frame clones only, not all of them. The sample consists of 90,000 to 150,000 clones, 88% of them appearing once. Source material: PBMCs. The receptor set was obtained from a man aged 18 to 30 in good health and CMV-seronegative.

Here the CDR3 DNA reads TGTGCCACCAGCGAGCAAGAAGAGCAGTTCTTC. This codes for CATSEQEEQFF. J is TRBJ2-1 and V is TRBV15; D is uncertain. V was pared by 5 bases and J by 10 bases, with 9 bases between. The germline V gene encodes CDR1 LNHNV and CDR2 YYDKDF (reference sequence). The CDR3 sequence is 11 residues long.

The CDR3 here is CASSLGLAGGLDTQYF. Here the CDR3 DNA reads TGCGCCAGCAGCTTGGGTCTAGCGGGAGGGCTAGATACGCAGTATTTT. The chain combines TRBV5-1 with TRBJ2-3; 12 positions agree with TRBD2. The CDR3 extends over 16 amino acids. With 0 bases clipped from V and 5 bases from J, the junction kept 4 bases outside the gene matches. In germline, CDR1 is SGHRS, CDR2 YFSETQ.

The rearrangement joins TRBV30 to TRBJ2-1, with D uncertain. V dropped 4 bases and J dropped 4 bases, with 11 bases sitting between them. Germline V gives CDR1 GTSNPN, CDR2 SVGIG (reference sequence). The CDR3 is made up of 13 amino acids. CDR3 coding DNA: TGTGCCTGGACGCGGAATCGTTACAATGAGCAGTTCTTC. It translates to CAWTRNRYNEQFF.

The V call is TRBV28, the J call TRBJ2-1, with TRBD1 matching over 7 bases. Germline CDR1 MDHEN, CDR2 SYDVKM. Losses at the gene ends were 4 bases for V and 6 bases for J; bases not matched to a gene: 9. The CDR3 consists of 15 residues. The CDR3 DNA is TGTGCCAGCAGTTCCCGACAGGGCGGTGGCAATGAGCAGTTCTTC. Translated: CASSSRQGGGNEQFF.

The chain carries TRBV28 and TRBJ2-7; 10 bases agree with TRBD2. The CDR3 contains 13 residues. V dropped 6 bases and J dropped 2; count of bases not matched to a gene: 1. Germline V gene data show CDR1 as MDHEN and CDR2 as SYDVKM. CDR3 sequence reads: CASRLAGTYEQYF. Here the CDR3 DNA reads TGTGCCAGCAGACTAGCGGGGACCTACGAGCAGTACTTC.

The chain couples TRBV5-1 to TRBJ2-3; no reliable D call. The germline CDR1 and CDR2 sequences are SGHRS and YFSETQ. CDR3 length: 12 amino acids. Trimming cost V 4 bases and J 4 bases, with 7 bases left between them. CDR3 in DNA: TGCGCCAGCAGCGAGGTGGCAGATACGCAGTATTTT. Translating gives CASSEVADTQYF.